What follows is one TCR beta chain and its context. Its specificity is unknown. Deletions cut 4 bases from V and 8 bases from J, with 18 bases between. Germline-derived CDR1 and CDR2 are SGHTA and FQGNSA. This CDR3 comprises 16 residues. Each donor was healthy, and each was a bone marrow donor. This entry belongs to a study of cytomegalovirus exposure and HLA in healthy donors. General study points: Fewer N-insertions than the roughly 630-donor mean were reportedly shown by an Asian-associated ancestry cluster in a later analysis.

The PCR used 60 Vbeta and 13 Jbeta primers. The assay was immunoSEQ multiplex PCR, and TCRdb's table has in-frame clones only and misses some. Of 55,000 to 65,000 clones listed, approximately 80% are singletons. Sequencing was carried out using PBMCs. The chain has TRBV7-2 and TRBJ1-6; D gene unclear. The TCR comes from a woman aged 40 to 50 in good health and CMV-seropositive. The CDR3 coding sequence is TGTGCCAGCAGCTCCGATTTTAGGGCGGGATATTCACCCCTCCACTTT. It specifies CASSSDFRAGYSPLHF. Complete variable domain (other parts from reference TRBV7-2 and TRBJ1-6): GAGVSQSPSNKVTEKGKDVELRCDPISGHTALYWYRQSLGQGLEFLIYFQGNSAPDKSGLPSDRFSAERTGGSVSTLTIQRTQQEDSAVYLCASSSDFRAGYSPLHFGNGTRLTVT.